This entry features one TCR beta chain sequence. The CDR3 covers 15 residues. Germline CDR1 SGHNT, CDR2 YENEEA. Germline trimming cut 3 bases from V and 7 bases from J; bases unmatched to any gene: 6. The sample comes from a study of blood T cell repertoires in COVID-19. This table comes from immunoSEQ multiplex PCR, and its TCRdb copy is limited to in-frame clones, with some not included. The table records about 210,000 clones, 65% to 90% of them present only once. Sequenced input: peripheral blood. This sequence joins TRBV11-3 and TRBJ2-4; 10 bases agree with TRBD1. The receptor's source is a woman in her seventies with COVID-19, enrolled during active disease. CDR3 DNA: TGTGCCAGCAGCTTGGGGGGACAGGGGATGAACATTCAGTACTTC. The encoded protein is CASSLGGQGMNIQYF. Drawing the rest from reference TRBV11-3 and TRBJ2-4, the complete variable domain is EAGVVQSPRYKIIEKKQPVAFWCNPISGHNTLYWYLQNLGQGPELLIRYENEEAVDDSQLPKDRFSAERLKGVDSTLKIQPAELGDSAVYLCASSLGGQGMNIQYFGAGTRLSVL.